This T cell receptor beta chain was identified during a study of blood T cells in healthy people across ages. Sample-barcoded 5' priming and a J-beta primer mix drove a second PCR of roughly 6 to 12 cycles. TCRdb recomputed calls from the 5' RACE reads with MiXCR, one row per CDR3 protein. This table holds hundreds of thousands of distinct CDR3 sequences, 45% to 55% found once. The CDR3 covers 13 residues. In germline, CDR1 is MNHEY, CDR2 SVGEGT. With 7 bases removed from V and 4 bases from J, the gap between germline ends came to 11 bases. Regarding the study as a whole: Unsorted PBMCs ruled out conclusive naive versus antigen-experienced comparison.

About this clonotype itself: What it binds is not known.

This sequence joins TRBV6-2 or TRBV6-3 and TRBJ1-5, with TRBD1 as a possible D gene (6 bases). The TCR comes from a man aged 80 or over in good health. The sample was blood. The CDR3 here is CASNRQVNQPQHF. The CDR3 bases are TGTGCCAGCAACCGACAGGTGAATCAGCCCCAGCATTTT.